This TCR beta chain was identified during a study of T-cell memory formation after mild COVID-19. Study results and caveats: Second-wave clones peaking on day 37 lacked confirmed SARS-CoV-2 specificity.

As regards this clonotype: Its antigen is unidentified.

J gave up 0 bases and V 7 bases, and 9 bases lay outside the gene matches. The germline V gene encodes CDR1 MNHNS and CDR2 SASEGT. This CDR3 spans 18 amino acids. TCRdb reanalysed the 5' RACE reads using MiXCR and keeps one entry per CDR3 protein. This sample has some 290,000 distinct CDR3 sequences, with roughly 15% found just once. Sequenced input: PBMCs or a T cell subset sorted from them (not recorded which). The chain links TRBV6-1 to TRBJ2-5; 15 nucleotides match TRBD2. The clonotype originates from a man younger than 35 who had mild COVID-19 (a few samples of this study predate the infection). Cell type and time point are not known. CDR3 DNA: TGTGCCAGCACAAGGGGACTAGCGGGGGGCACGTACCAAGAGACCCAGTACTTC. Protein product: CASTRGLAGGTYQETQYF.